Below are 30 T cell receptor beta chains sequenced from a single sample in a study of blood T cell repertoires in COVID-19. Measured with immunoSEQ multiplex PCR; TCRdb has only the in-frame clones, and not every one. The table lists 200,000 to 250,000 clones, around 82% of them singletons. Material for sequencing was PBMCs or T cells enriched from blood (not recorded which). Receptor source: a woman aged 40 to 50 who had been exposed to COVID-19.

The rearrangement links TRBV3-1 (or the pseudogene TRBV3-2) to TRBJ2-3, with 8 bases aligning to TRBD2. J lost 2 bases, V lost 0 bases, and 13 bases had no gene match. CDR1 LGHDT and CDR2 YNNKEL come from the germline V gene (reference sequence). CDR3 length equals 19 residues. CDR3 in amino acids: CASSQDFGGGPFYTDTQYF. The CDR3 nucleotides are TGTGCCAGCAGCCAAGACTTCGGCGGGGGGCCCTTTTACACAGATACGCAGTATTTT.

This chain joins TRBV5-6 and TRBJ2-1; TRBD1 matches 7 bases. The ends lost 5 bases at V and 5 bases at J; junction bases unmatched: 7. Looked up from germline, CDR1 is SGHDT and CDR2 is YYEEEE. The CDR3 consists of 14 residues. The CDR3 DNA reads as TGTGCCAGCAGTGACCGGGACAGCCACAATGAGCAGTTCTTC. The encoded protein is CASSDRDSHNEQFF. Based on the CDR3 plus reference TRBV5-6 and TRBJ2-1, the full variable domain is DAGVTQSPTHLIKTRGQQVTLRCSPKSGHDTVSWYQQALGQGPQFIFQYYEEEERQRGNFPDRFSGHQFPNYSSELNVNALLLGDSALYLCASSDRDSHNEQFFGPGTRLTVL.

This clone was detected ten times or more. The genes are TRBV4-2 and TRBJ2-7; D call uncertain. The CDR3 is made up of 12 amino acids. V lost 0 bases to trimming and J lost 6 bases, with 6 bases between them. Germline V CDR1 and CDR2: LGHNA, YNFKEQ. Here the CDR3 DNA reads TGTGCCAGCAGCCAAGATCGGAGCGAGCAGTACTTC. Encoded protein: CASSQDRSEQYF.

The V gene is TRBV5-1, the J gene TRBJ1-6, with 11 bases matching TRBD1. The length of the CDR3 is 17 residues. The ends lost 4 bases at V and 9 bases at J; junction bases unmatched: 12. Germline values: CDR1 SGHRS, CDR2 YFSETQ. The CDR3 loop is CASSPGGQGAPGSPLHF. CDR3 nucleotides: TGCGCCAGCAGCCCGGGCGGACAGGGGGCGCCGGGTTCACCCCTCCACTTT.

V usage is TRBV13 and J usage is TRBJ1-6; D gene uncertain. This CDR3 is built from 13 residues. Trimming shortened V by 2 bases and J by 13 bases, and 12 bases separated the two germline ends. CDR1 is PRHDT, CDR2 FYEKMQ, per germline (reference sequence). The CDR3 coding sequence is TGTGCCAGCAGCTTACGGCAGGCCTCCCCCCTCCACTTT. Its translation: CASSLRQASPLHF.

J is TRBJ1-1 and V is TRBV5-4; 7 bases agree with TRBD1. The CDR3 length is 16 residues. Germline trimming cut 4 bases from V and 0 bases from J; bases unmatched to any gene: 9. The germline gives CDR1 SGHNT, CDR2 YYREEE (reference sequence). The CDR3 bases are TGTGCCAGCAGCACGTGGACAGGTGCCTTGAACACTGAAGCTTTCTTT. The encoded protein is CASSTWTGALNTEAFF.

This clone appeared a single time. The V call is TRBV24-1, the J call TRBJ1-2; no firm D call. Germline assignment: CDR1 KGHDR and CDR2 SFDVKD. This CDR3 region has 15 residues. Trimming removed 7 bases from V and 4 bases from J, with 18 bases in between. CDR3 bases: TGTGCCACCAGCGATGGAGGATCCTTGGGCTATGGCTACACCTTC. It translates to CATSDGGSLGYGYTF.

This clone was counted a few times. The chain couples TRBV7-2 to TRBJ1-1; D not certain. The CDR3 length is 13 residues. Between the trimmed V and J ends, which lost 5 bases and 7 bases, there was a span of 14 bases. Germline V gene lookup returns CDR1 SGHTA and CDR2 FQGNSA. The CDR3 protein is CASSPTERGEAFF. CDR3 nucleotide sequence: TGTGCCAGCAGCCCTACAGAGCGGGGTGAAGCTTTCTTT. Combining the CDR3 with reference TRBV7-2 and TRBJ1-1 gives the whole variable domain GAGVSQSPSNKVTEKGKDVELRCDPISGHTALYWYRQSLGQGLEFLIYFQGNSAPDKSGLPSDRFSAERTGGSVSTLTIQRTQQEDSAVYLCASSPTERGEAFFGQGTRLTVV.

J is TRBJ1-1 and V is TRBV2, with 9 bases that match TRBD1. Germline V lookup: CDR1 SNHLY, CDR2 FYNNEI. This CDR3 comprises 12 residues. Trimming took 6 bases from V and 11 from J; bases not matched to a gene: 7. Here the CDR3 DNA reads TGTGCCAGCAGCGAGGACAGGGGACGGGCTTTCTTT. Translating it yields CASSEDRGRAFF.

The chain carries TRBV9 and TRBJ2-1, with 7 bases fitting TRBD2. This CDR3 comprises 15 residues. The V and J ends lost 0 bases and 4 bases, in that order; junction bases with no gene match: 4. CDR1 and CDR2 (germline): SGDLS, YYNGEE. Written as DNA, the CDR3 is TGTGCCAGCAGCGTAGCGGGGGGATCTTACAATGAGCAGTTCTTC. Amino acids: CASSVAGGSYNEQFF.

The J gene is TRBJ1-5, the V gene TRBV7-8; TRBD1 aligns across 12 bases. CDR3 length equals 15 residues. CDR1 is SGHVS and CDR2 is FQNEAQ in the germline V gene. V lost 4 bases to trimming and J lost 6 bases; unmatched junction nucleotides: 4. The CDR3 spells CASSSGTGGGQPQHF. The DNA for the CDR3 is TGTGCCAGCAGCTCCGGGACAGGGGGCGGTCAGCCCCAGCATTTT.

The V call is TRBV5-4, the J call TRBJ2-1; TRBD1 aligns across 9 bases. This CDR3 is 14 amino acids long. Germline V gene lookup returns CDR1 SGHNT and CDR2 YYREEE (reference sequence). CDR3 DNA sequence: TGTGCGACCGCGAGGGGGACAGGGATCAATGAGCAGTTCTTC. As protein: CATARGTGINEQFF.

This clone was seen just once. The chain has TRBV27 and TRBJ2-5, with 8 positions matching TRBD2. The ends lost 5 bases at V and 4 bases at J; junction bases unmatched: 18. The CDR3 has 18 residues. Germline lookup yields CDR1 MNHEY and CDR2 SMNVEV (reference sequence). CDR3: CASSARLARRVRGETQYF. As DNA, the CDR3 is TGTGCCAGCAGTGCCCGACTAGCGAGGCGAGTCCGGGGAGAGACCCAGTACTTC.

This clone was detected only once. The V and J genes are TRBV18 and TRBJ1-1; D not certain. This CDR3 is 17 amino acids long. V was cut by 0 bases and J by 1 base, with 15 bases left in between. Germline values: CDR1 KGHSH, CDR2 LQKENI. Here the CDR3 reads CASSPPPGGYENTEAFF. The DNA for the CDR3 is TGTGCCAGCTCACCACCGCCAGGCGGGTATGAGAACACTGAAGCTTTCTTT.

The chain is built from TRBV5-1 and TRBJ2-6; D might be TRBD1 (6 bases). Per the germline V gene, CDR1 is SGHRS and CDR2 is YFSETQ. V was shortened by 4 bases and J by 0 bases, with 11 bases between the two germline ends. The CDR3 sequence is 16 residues long. The CDR3 protein is CASSPQGGSGANVLTF. In nucleotides, the CDR3 is TGCGCCAGCAGCCCACAAGGGGGCTCTGGGGCCAACGTCCTGACTTTC.

The rearrangement joins TRBV7-3 to TRBJ2-2; 7 bases line up with TRBD1. V lost 3 bases, J lost 1 base, and 5 bases stayed unmatched. The germline V gene encodes CDR1 SGHTA and CDR2 FQGTGA. The CDR3 loop spans 16 amino acids. CDR3 loop: CASSFQGGLNTGELFF. The CDR3 nucleotides are TGTGCCAGCAGCTTCCAAGGGGGCTTGAACACCGGGGAGCTGTTTTTT. The full variable domain, completed using reference TRBV7-3 and TRBJ2-2, is GAGVSQTPSNKVTEKGKYVELRCDPISGHTALYWYRQSLGQGPEFLIYFQGTGAADDSGLPNDRFFAVRPEGSVSTLKIQRTERGDSAVYLCASSFQGGLNTGELFFGEGSRLTVL.

A note on this clone: The same CDR3 arises from other DNA sequences in this sample as well. This chain uses TRBV7-9 with TRBJ1-1, with D possibly being TRBD1 (6 bases). This CDR3 comprises 13 residues. V lost 4 bases to trimming and J lost 1 base, with 7 bases between them. Germline loops: CDR1 SEHNR, CDR2 FQNEAQ (reference sequence). The CDR3 DNA reads as TGTGCCAGCAGCTCGACAGGGAACACTGAAGCTTTCTTT. This gives the protein CASSSTGNTEAFF.

The rearrangement uses TRBV7-2 and TRBJ1-2; D is possibly TRBD1 (6 bases). Germline CDR1 SGHTA, CDR2 FQGNSA. CDR3 length: 15 amino acids. V was pared by 5 bases and J by 7 bases, with 20 bases between. The CDR3 nucleotides are TGTGCCAGCAGCCGTCTAGGTCAGGGGCTGTCTGGCTACACCTTC. Residues: CASSRLGQGLSGYTF. The full variable domain, its missing parts supplied by reference TRBV7-2 and TRBJ1-2, is GAGVSQSPSNKVTEKGKDVELRCDPISGHTALYWYRQSLGQGLEFLIYFQGNSAPDKSGLPSDRFSAERTGGSVSTLTIQRTQQEDSAVYLCASSRLGQGLSGYTFGSGTRLTVV.

The genes are TRBV6-4 and TRBJ2-3; 11 bases match TRBD2. V gave up 6 bases and J gave up 3 bases; unmatched junction bases: 2. Germline loops: CDR1 MRHNA, CDR2 SNTAGT. This CDR3 contains 14 residues. The CDR3 spells CASRTSGGTDTQYF. The CDR3 DNA follows: TGTGCCAGCAGAACTAGCGGGGGTACAGATACGCAGTATTTT.

This chain uses TRBV7-9 with TRBJ1-4; 7 positions match TRBD1. CDR3 length: 14 residues. V lost 1 base, J lost 7 bases, and 3 bases stayed unmatched. CDR1 and CDR2 (germline): SEHNR, FQNEAQ (reference sequence). The CDR3 nucleotides are TGTGCCAGCAGCTTAGAAGGGGGCGTTGAAAAACTGTTTTTT. Its protein is CASSLEGGVEKLFF. Together with reference TRBV7-9 and TRBJ1-4, the CDR3 gives the full variable domain: DTGVSQNPRHKITKRGQNVTFRCDPISEHNRLYWYRQTLGQGPEFLTYFQNEAQLEKSRLLSDRFSAERPKGSFSTLEIQRTEQGDSAMYLCASSLEGGVEKLFFGSGTQLSVL.

This clone is a singleton in its sample. V and J are TRBV11-2 and TRBJ2-7; D may be TRBD1 (5 bases). Germline V lookup: CDR1 SGHAT, CDR2 FQNNGV. The CDR3 length is 14 residues. The V end lost 6 bases, the J end lost 2 bases, and 14 bases lay between the germline ends. The CDR3 region is CASSKTANPYEQYF. In nucleotides, the CDR3 is TGTGCCAGCAGTAAGACAGCGAACCCCTACGAGCAGTACTTC.

The chain uses TRBV5-1 and TRBJ2-7; TRBD1 matches at 8 bases. This CDR3 is built from 15 residues. Germline lookup yields CDR1 SGHRS and CDR2 YFSETQ. V gave up 4 bases and J gave up 0 bases; unmatched junction bases: 6. The CDR3 protein is CASSQTGQGSYEQYF. CDR3 bases: TGCGCCAGCAGCCAAACCGGACAGGGCTCCTACGAGCAGTACTTC.

The chain couples TRBV2 to TRBJ2-1; D is unresolved. The V end was cut by 3 bases, the J end by 2 bases, with 11 bases between. Germline CDR1 reads SNHLY; CDR2 reads FYNNEI. This CDR3 contains 15 residues. In nucleotides, the CDR3 is TGTGCCAGCAGTGAGGCACAGCAACCCTACAATGAGCAGTTCTTC. It specifies CASSEAQQPYNEQFF.

In this sample, this clone turned up a few times. J is TRBJ1-3 and V is TRBV5-1, with D possibly TRBD1 on 5 matching bases. The CDR3 extends over 16 amino acids. The V end lost 6 bases, the J end lost 0 bases, and 16 bases lay between the germline ends. The V gene's germline CDR1 is SGHRS and CDR2 YFSETQ. The CDR3 region is CASTPGLTSSGNTIYF. CDR3 in DNA: TGCGCCAGCACCCCGGGACTGACGAGCTCTGGAAACACCATATATTTT. The entire variable domain, with the rest obtained from reference TRBV5-1 and TRBJ1-3, is as follows: KAGVTQTPRYLIKTRGQQVTLSCSPISGHRSVSWYQQTPGQGLQFLFEYFSETQRNKGNFPGRFSGRQFSNSRSEMNVSTLELGDSALYLCASTPGLTSSGNTIYFGEGSWLTVV.

The chain recombines TRBV14 with TRBJ2-7; D is ambiguous. This CDR3 region has 15 residues. The V gene's germline CDR1 is SGHDN and CDR2 FVKESK. V was trimmed by 2 bases and J by 6 bases, leaving 17 bases between them. The CDR3 nucleotides are TGTGCCAGCAGCCAATACTTTTCGTTGAGTATCGAGCAGTACTTC. It translates to CASSQYFSLSIEQYF.

The chain uses TRBV5-4 and TRBJ1-1; 7 bases line up with TRBD1. V gave up 0 bases and J gave up 8 bases; unmatched junction bases: 7. The CDR3 sequence is 14 residues long. Per the germline V gene, CDR1 is SGHNT and CDR2 is YYREEE (reference sequence). DNA of the CDR3: TGTGCCAGCAGCTTGGCAGGGTCAGGGGGAGAAGCTTTCTTT. Amino acid sequence: CASSLAGSGGEAFF.

The gene calls are TRBV30 and TRBJ2-5, with TRBD2 matching over 15 bases. This CDR3 has 19 amino acids. The germline CDR1 and CDR2 sequences are GTSNPN and SVGIG (reference sequence). Trimming cost V 3 bases and J 1 base; bases outside gene matches: 12. The CDR3 protein is CAWSPGRGLAGGLQETQYF. The CDR3 coding sequence is TGTGCCTGGAGCCCAGGACGGGGACTAGCGGGGGGCCTCCAAGAGACCCAGTACTTC.

The rearrangement uses TRBV7-2 and TRBJ1-5; 9 nucleotides agree with TRBD1. Germline CDR1 is SGHTA and CDR2 is FQGNSA. The CDR3 totals 15 residues. V dropped 6 bases and J dropped 3; count of bases not matched to a gene: 6. The CDR3: CASSHGTGNNQPQHF. Here the CDR3 DNA reads TGTGCCAGCAGTCACGGGACAGGGAACAATCAGCCCCAGCATTTT.

For this clone: Other DNA sequences in the sample encode the same CDR3. The rearrangement uses TRBV12-3 or TRBV12-4 and TRBJ1-2; TRBD1 might be the D (5 bases). Trimming took off 5 bases at V and 6 bases at J, with 7 bases between the two ends. CDR3 size: 11 residues. The CDR3 reads CASSTGDGYTF. In nucleotides, the CDR3 is TGTGCCAGCAGTACGGGGGATGGCTACACCTTC.

A remark on this clone: The same CDR3 arises from other DNA sequences in this sample as well. V usage is TRBV27 and J usage is TRBJ1-3, with 7 bases fitting TRBD1. The germline V gene encodes CDR1 MNHEY and CDR2 SMNVEV (reference sequence). The J segment lost 1 base and the V segment lost 4 bases, leaving 1 base of the junction unmatched. The CDR3 runs 14 residues. Here the CDR3 reads CASSSTGSGNTIYF. The CDR3 nucleotides are TGTGCCAGCAGTTCGACAGGGTCTGGAAACACCATATATTTT.